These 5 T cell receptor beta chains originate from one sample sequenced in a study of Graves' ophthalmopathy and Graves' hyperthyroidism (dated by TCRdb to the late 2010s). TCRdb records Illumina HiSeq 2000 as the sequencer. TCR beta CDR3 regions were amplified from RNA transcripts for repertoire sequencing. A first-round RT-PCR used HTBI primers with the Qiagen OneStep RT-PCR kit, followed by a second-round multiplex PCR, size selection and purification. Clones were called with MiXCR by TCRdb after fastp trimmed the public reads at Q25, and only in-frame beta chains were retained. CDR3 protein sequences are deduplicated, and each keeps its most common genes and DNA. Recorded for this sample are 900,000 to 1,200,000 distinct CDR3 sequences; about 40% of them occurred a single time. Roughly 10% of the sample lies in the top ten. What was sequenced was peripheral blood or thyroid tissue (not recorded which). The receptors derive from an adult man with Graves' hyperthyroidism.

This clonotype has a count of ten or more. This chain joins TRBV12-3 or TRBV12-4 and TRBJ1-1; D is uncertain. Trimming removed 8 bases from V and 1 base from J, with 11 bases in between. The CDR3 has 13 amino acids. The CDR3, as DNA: TGTGCCAGCGTACAAATGGCGAACACTGAAGCTTTCTTT. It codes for CASVQMANTEAFF.

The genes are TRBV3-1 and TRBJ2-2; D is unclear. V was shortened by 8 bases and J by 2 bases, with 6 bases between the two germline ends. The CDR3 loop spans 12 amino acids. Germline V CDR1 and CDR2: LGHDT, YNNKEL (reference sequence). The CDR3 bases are TGTGCCAGCCACTTCAACACCGGGGAGCTGTTTTTT. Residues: CASHFNTGELFF.

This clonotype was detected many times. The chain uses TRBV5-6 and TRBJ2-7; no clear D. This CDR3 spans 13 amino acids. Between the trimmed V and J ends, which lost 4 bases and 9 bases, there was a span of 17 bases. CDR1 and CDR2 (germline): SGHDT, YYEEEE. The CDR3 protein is CASSGTSRWGQYF. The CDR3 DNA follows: TGTGCCAGCAGCGGCACCTCGAGGTGGGGGCAGTACTTC.

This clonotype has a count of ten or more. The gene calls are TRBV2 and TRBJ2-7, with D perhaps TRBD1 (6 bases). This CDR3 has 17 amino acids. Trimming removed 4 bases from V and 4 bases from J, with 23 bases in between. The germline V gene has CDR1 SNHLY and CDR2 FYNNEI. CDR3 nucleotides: TGTGCCAGCAGTGGAGACAGGCGGTCCGGTATGTGGTACGAGCAGTACTTC. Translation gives CASSGDRRSGMWYEQYF.

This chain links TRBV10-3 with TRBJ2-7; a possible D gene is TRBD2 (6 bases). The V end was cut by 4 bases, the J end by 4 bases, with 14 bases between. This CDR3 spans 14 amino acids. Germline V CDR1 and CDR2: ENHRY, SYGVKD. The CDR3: CAISGEVRMYEQYF. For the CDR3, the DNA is TGTGCCATCAGTGGGGAGGTTAGAATGTACGAGCAGTACTTC.